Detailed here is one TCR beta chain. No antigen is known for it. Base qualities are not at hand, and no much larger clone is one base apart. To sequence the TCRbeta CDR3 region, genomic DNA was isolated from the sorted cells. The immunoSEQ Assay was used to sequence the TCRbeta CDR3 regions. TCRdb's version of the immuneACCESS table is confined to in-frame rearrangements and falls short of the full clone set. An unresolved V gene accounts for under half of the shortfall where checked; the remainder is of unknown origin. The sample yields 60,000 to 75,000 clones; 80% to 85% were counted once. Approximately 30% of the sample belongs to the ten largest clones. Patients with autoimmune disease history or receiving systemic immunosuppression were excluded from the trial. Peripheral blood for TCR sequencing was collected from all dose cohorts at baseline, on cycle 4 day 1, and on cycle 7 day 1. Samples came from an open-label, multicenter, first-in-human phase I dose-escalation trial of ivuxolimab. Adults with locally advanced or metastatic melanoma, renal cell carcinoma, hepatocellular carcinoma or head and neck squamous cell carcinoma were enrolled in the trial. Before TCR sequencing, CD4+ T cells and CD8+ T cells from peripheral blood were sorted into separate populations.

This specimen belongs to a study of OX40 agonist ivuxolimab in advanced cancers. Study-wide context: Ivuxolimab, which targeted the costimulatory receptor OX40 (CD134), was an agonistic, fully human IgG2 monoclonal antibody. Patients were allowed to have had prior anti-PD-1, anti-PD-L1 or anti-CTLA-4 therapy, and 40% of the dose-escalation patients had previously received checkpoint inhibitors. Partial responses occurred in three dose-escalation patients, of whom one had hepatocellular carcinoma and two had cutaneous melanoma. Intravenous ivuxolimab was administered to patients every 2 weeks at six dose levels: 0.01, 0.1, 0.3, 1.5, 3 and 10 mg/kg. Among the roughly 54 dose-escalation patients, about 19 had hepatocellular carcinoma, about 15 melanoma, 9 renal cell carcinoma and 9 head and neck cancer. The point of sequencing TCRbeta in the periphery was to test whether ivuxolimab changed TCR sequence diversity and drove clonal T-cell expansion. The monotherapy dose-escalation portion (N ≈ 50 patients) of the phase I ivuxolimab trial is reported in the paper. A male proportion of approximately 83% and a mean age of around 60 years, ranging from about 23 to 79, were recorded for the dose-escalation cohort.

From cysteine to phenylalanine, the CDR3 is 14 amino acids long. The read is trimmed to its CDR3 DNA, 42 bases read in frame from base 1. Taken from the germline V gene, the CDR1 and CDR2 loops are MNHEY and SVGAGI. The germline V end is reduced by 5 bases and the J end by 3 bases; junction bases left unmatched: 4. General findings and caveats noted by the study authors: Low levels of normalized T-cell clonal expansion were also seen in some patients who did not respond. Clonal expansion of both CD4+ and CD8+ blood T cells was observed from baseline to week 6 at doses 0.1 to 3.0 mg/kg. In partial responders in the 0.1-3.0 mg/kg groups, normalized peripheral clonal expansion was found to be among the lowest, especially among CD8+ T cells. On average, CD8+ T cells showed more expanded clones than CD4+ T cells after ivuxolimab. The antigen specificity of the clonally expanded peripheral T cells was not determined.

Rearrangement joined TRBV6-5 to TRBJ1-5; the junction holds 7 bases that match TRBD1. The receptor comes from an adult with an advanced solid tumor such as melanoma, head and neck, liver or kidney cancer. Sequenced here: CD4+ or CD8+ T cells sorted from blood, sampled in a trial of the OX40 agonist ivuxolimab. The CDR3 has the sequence CASSRTGPNQPQHF. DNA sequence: TGTGCCAGCAGTCGGACAGGACCCAATCAGCCCCAGCATTTT.